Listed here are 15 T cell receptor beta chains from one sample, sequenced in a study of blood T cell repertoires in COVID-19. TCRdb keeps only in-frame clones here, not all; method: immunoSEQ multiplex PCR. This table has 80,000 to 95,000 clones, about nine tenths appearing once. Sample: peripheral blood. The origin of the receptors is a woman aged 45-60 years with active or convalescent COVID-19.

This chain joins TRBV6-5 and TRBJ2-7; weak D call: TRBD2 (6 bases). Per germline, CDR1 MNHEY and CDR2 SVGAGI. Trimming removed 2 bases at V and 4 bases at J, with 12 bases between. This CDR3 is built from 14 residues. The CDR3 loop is CASSYGRGLYEQYF. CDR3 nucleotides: TGTGCCAGCAGTTACGGGCGGGGTCTATACGAGCAGTACTTC.

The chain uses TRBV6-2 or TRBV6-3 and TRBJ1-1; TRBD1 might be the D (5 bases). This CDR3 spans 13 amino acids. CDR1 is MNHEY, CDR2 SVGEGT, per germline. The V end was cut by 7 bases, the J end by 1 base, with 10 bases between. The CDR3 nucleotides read TGTGCCAGCAACCCCGGGGGGAACACTGAAGCTTTCTTT. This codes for CASNPGGNTEAFF.

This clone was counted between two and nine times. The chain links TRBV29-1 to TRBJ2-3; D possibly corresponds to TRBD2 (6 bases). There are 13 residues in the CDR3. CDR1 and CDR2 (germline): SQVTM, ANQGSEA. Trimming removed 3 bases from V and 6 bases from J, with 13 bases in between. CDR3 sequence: CSVDAGKPDTQYF. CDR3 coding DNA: TGCAGCGTTGATGCGGGGAAACCCGATACGCAGTATTTT.

CDR3 loop: CASRFGQGATYEQYF. CDR3 in DNA: TGTGCCAGCAGATTCGGACAGGGGGCTACCTACGAGCAGTACTTC. V and J are TRBV2 and TRBJ2-7; 11 nucleotides align to TRBD1. Unmatched junction bases numbered 6, after V lost 6 bases and J lost 2 bases. The CDR3 consists of 15 residues. Germline V CDR1 and CDR2: SNHLY, FYNNEI.

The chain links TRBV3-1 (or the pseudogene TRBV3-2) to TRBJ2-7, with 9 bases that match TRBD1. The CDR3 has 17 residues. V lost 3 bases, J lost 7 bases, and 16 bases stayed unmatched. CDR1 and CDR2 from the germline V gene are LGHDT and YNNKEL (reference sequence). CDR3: CASSQRGTGRIREEQYF. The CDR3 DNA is TGTGCCAGCAGCCAGAGGGGGACAGGGAGAATACGGGAAGAGCAGTACTTC.

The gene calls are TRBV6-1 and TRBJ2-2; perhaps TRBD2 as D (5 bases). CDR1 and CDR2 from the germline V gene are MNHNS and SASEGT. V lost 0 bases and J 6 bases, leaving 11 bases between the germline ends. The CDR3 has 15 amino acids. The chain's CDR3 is CASSEARGWSGELFF. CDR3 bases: TGTGCCAGCAGTGAAGCGCGAGGGTGGTCCGGGGAGCTGTTTTTT.

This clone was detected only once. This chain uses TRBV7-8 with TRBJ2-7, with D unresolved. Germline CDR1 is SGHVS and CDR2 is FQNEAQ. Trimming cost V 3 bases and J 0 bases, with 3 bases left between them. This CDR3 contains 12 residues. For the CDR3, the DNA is TGTGCCAGCAGCTTTAGCTCCTACGAGCAGTACTTC. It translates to CASSFSSYEQYF.

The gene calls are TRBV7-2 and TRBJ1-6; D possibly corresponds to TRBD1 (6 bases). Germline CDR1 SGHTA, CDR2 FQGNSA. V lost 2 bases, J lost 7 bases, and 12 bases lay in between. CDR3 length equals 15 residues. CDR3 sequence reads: CASSLRGGENSPLHF. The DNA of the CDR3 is TGTGCCAGCAGCTTAAGGGGGGGAGAAAATTCACCCCTCCACTTT.

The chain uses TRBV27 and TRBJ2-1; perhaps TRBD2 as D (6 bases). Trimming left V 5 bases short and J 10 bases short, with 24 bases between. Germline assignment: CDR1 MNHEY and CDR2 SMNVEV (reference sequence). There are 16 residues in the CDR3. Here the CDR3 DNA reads TGTGCCAGCAGTCCTCCCGCCTCGGACTACATCCTAGAGCAGTTCTTC. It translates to CASSPPASDYILEQFF.

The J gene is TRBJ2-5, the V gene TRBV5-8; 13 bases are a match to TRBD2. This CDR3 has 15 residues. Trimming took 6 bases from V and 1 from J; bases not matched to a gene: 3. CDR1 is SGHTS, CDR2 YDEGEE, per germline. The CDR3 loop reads CASKGLAGIQETQYF. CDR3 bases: TGTGCCAGCAAGGGACTAGCGGGGATCCAAGAGACCCAGTACTTC.

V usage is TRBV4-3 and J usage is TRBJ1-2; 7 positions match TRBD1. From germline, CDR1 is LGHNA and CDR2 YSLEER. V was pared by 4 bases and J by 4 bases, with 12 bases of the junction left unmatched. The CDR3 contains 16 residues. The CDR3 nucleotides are TGCGCCAGCAGCCCTCTTGGGACAGCGATGGGCTATGGCTACACCTTC. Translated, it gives CASSPLGTAMGYGYTF.

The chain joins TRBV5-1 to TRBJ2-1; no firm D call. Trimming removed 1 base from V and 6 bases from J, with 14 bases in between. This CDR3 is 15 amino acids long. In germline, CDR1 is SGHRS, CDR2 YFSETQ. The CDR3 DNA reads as TGCGCCAGCAGCTTGACTCATGAAACGTCCAATGAGCAGTTCTTC. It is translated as CASSLTHETSNEQFF.

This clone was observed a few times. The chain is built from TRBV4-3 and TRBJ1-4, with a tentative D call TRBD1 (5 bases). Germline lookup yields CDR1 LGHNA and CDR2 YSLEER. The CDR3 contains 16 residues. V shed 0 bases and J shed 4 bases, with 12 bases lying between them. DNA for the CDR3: TGCGCCAGCAGCCAAGATCACCAGGGCGTTAATGAAAAACTGTTTTTT. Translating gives CASSQDHQGVNEKLFF.

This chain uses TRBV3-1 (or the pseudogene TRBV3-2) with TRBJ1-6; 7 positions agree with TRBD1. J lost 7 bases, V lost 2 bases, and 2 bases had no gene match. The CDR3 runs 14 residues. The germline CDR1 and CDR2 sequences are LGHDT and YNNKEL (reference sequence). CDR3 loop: CASSQWTGNSPLHF. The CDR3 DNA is TGTGCCAGCAGCCAATGGACAGGAAATTCACCCCTCCACTTT.

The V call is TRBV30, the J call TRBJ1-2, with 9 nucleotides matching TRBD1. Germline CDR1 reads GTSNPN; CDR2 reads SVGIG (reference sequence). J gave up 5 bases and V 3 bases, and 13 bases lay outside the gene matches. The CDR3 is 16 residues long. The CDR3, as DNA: TGTGCCTGGAGCTCCGCCGGGACAGGGAGTGGGTATGGCTACACCTTC. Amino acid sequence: CAWSSAGTGSGYGYTF. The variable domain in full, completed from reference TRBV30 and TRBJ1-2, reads SQTIHQWPATLVQPVGSPLSLECTVEGTSNPNLYWYRQAAGRGLQLLFYSVGIGQISSEVPQNLSASRPQDRQFILSSKKLLLSDSGFYLCAWSSAGTGSGYGYTFGSGTRLTVV.